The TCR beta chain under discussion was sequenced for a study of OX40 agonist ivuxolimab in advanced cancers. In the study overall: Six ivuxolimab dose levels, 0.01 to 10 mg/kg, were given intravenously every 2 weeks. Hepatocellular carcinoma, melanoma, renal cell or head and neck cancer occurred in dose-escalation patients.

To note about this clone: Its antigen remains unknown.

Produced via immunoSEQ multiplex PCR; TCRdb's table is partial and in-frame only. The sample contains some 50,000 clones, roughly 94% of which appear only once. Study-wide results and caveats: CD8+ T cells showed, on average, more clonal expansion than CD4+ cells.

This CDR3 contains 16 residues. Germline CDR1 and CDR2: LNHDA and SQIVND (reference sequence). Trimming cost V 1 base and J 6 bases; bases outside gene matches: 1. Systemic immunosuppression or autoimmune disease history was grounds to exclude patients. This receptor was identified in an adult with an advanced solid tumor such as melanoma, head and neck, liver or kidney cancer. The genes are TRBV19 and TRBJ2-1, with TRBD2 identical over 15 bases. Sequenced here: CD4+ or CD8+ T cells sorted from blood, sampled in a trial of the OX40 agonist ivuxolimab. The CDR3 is CASSIVGLAGGNEQFF. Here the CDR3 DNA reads TGTGCCAGTAGTATAGTGGGACTAGCGGGAGGCAATGAGCAGTTCTTC. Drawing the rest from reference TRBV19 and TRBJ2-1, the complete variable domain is DGGITQSPKYLFRKEGQNVTLSCEQNLNHDAMYWYRQDPGQGLRLIYYSQIVNDFQKGDIAEGYSVSREKKESFPLTVTSAQKNPTAFYLCASSIVGLAGGNEQFFGPGTRLTVL.